This T cell receptor beta chain came from a study of PD-1 blockade in mismatch repair-deficient tumors. Measured with immunoSEQ multiplex PCR; TCRdb has only the in-frame clones, and not every one. The sample includes about 34,000 clones, around 80% of them seen just once. This clone was observed a single time. Germline assignment: CDR1 SGHTA and CDR2 FQGTGA. The germline V and J ends were trimmed by 3 bases and 1 base, with 9 bases remaining between them. This CDR3 has 14 residues. This chain joins TRBV7-3 and TRBJ1-1; D is undetermined. The material was PBMCs, obtained roughly 6 weeks after starting pembrolizumab. The sequence came from an adult with mismatch repair-deficient cancer. The CDR3 DNA reads as TGTGCCAGCAGCTTCGGTGGGAGGAACACTGAAGCTTTCTTT. It is translated as CASSFGGRNTEAFF.